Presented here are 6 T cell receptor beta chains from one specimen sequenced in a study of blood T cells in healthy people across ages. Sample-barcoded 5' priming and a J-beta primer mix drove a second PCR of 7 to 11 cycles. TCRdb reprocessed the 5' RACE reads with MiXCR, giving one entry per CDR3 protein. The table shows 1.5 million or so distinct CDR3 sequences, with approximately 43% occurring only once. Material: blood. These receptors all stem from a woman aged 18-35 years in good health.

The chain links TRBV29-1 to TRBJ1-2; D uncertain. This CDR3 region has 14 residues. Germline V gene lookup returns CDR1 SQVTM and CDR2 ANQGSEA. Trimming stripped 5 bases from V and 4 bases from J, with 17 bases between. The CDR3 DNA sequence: TGCAGCGTTAACCTCCCGTTGTCGAGCTATGGCTACACCTTC. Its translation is CSVNLPLSSYGYTF.

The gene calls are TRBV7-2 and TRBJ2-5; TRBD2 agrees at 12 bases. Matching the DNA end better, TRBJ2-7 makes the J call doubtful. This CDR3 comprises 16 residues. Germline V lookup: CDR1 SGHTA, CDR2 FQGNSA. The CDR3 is CASSLAGTSGPYEQYF. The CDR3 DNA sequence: TGTGCCAGCAGCTTAGCCGGGACTAGCGGGCCCTACGAGCAGTACTTC.

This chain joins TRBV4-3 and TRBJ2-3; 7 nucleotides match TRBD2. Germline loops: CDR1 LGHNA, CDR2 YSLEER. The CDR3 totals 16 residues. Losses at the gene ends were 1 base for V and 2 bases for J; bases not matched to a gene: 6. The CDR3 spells CASSQVWEGNTDTQYF. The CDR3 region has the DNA TGCGCCAGCAGCCAAGTCTGGGAGGGGAACACAGATACGCAGTATTTT.

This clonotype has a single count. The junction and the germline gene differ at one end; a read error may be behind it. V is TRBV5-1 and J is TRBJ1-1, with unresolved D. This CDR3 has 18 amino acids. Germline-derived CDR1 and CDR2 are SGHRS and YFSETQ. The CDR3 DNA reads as TGCGCCAGCAGCTTGGGGGTCGGACGGCGGCCGTTGGTCACTGAGGCTTTCTTT. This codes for CASSLGVGRRPLVTEAFF.

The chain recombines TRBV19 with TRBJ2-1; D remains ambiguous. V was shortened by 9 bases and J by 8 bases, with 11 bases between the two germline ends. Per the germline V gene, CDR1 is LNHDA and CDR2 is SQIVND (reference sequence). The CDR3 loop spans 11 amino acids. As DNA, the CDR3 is TGTGCCAGCCACACGGCCCATGAGCAGTTCTTC. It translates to CASHTAHEQFF.

The CDR3 loop reads CASSPRTEQFHEQYF. The CDR3 DNA follows: TGTGCCAGCAGCCCCAGGACAGAGCAATTCCACGAGCAGTACTTC. This sequence joins TRBV7-9 and TRBJ2-7; a possible D gene is TRBD1 (6 bases). Trimming pared 5 bases from V and 5 bases from J, leaving 19 bases between. The germline gives CDR1 SEHNR, CDR2 FQNEAQ (reference sequence). This CDR3 contains 15 residues.